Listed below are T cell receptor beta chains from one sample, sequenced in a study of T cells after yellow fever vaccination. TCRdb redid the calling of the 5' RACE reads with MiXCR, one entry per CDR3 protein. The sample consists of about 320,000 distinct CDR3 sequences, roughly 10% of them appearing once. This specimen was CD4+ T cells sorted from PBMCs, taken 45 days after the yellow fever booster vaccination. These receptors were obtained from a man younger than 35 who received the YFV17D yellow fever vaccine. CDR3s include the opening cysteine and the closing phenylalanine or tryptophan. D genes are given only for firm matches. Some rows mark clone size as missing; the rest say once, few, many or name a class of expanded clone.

cdr3_aa: CASSFGGGTTDTQYF; cdr3_nt: TGTGCCAGCAGTTTCGGGGGGGGTACCACAGATACGCAGTATTTT; d_call: TRBD2; clone_size: few; v_call: TRBV12-3/TRBV12-4; j_call: TRBJ2-3
cdr3_aa: CASSPRGTGQPQHF; cdr3_nt: TGTGCCAGCAGCCCAAGAGGGACCGGGCAGCCCCAGCATTTT; d_call: -; clone_size: -; v_call: TRBV7-2; j_call: TRBJ1-5
cdr3_aa: CSVKDFNQPQHF; cdr3_nt: TGCAGCGTCAAAGATTTCAATCAGCCCCAGCATTTT; d_call: -; clone_size: -; v_call: TRBV29-1; j_call: TRBJ1-5
cdr3_aa: CASSNRGLGYQETQYF; cdr3_nt: TGTGCCAGCAGCAACCGGGGACTAGGCTACCAAGAGACCCAGTACTTC; d_call: TRBD2; clone_size: -; v_call: TRBV7-7; j_call: TRBJ2-5
cdr3_aa: CASSSTTTGIDGYTF; cdr3_nt: TGTGCCAGCAGCTCGACCACGACAGGGATCGATGGCTACACCTTC; d_call: TRBD1; clone_size: -; v_call: TRBV5-5; j_call: TRBJ1-2
cdr3_aa: CASRYNTEAFF; cdr3_nt: TGTGCCAGCAGATATAACACTGAAGCTTTCTTT; d_call: -; clone_size: few; v_call: TRBV11-2; j_call: TRBJ1-1
cdr3_aa: CASSPTLGTVYGYTF; cdr3_nt: TGTGCCAGCAGCCCCACTCTAGGGACCGTCTATGGCTACACCTTC; d_call: -; clone_size: -; v_call: TRBV7-2; j_call: TRBJ1-2
cdr3_aa: CASSFGPRLYF; cdr3_nt: TGTGCCAGCAGCTTCGGACCGCGCCTGTACTTC; d_call: -; clone_size: few; v_call: TRBV7-2; j_call: TRBJ2-5
cdr3_aa: CASSHRQGGEQFF; cdr3_nt: TGTGCCAGCAGTCACAGACAGGGCGGTGAGCAGTTCTTC; d_call: TRBD1; clone_size: once; v_call: TRBV12-3/TRBV12-4; j_call: TRBJ2-1
cdr3_aa: CAWSVAGGLFF; cdr3_nt: TGTGCCTGGAGTGTAGCTGGGGGCTTGTTTTTT; d_call: -; clone_size: few; v_call: TRBV30; j_call: TRBJ1-4
cdr3_aa: CASSQEKSGQGTLHF; cdr3_nt: TGCGCCAGCAGCCAAGAAAAGTCGGGGCAGGGTACCCTCCACTTT; d_call: -; clone_size: -; v_call: TRBV4-1; j_call: TRBJ1-6
cdr3_aa: CASSGGATDTQYF; cdr3_nt: TGTGCCAGCAGTGGCGGGGCGACAGATACGCAGTATTTT; d_call: -; clone_size: -; v_call: TRBV7-3; j_call: TRBJ2-3
cdr3_aa: CASARGAEAFF; cdr3_nt: TGTGCCAGCGCCCGTGGAGCTGAAGCTTTCTTT; d_call: -; clone_size: -; v_call: TRBV12-3/TRBV12-4; j_call: TRBJ1-1